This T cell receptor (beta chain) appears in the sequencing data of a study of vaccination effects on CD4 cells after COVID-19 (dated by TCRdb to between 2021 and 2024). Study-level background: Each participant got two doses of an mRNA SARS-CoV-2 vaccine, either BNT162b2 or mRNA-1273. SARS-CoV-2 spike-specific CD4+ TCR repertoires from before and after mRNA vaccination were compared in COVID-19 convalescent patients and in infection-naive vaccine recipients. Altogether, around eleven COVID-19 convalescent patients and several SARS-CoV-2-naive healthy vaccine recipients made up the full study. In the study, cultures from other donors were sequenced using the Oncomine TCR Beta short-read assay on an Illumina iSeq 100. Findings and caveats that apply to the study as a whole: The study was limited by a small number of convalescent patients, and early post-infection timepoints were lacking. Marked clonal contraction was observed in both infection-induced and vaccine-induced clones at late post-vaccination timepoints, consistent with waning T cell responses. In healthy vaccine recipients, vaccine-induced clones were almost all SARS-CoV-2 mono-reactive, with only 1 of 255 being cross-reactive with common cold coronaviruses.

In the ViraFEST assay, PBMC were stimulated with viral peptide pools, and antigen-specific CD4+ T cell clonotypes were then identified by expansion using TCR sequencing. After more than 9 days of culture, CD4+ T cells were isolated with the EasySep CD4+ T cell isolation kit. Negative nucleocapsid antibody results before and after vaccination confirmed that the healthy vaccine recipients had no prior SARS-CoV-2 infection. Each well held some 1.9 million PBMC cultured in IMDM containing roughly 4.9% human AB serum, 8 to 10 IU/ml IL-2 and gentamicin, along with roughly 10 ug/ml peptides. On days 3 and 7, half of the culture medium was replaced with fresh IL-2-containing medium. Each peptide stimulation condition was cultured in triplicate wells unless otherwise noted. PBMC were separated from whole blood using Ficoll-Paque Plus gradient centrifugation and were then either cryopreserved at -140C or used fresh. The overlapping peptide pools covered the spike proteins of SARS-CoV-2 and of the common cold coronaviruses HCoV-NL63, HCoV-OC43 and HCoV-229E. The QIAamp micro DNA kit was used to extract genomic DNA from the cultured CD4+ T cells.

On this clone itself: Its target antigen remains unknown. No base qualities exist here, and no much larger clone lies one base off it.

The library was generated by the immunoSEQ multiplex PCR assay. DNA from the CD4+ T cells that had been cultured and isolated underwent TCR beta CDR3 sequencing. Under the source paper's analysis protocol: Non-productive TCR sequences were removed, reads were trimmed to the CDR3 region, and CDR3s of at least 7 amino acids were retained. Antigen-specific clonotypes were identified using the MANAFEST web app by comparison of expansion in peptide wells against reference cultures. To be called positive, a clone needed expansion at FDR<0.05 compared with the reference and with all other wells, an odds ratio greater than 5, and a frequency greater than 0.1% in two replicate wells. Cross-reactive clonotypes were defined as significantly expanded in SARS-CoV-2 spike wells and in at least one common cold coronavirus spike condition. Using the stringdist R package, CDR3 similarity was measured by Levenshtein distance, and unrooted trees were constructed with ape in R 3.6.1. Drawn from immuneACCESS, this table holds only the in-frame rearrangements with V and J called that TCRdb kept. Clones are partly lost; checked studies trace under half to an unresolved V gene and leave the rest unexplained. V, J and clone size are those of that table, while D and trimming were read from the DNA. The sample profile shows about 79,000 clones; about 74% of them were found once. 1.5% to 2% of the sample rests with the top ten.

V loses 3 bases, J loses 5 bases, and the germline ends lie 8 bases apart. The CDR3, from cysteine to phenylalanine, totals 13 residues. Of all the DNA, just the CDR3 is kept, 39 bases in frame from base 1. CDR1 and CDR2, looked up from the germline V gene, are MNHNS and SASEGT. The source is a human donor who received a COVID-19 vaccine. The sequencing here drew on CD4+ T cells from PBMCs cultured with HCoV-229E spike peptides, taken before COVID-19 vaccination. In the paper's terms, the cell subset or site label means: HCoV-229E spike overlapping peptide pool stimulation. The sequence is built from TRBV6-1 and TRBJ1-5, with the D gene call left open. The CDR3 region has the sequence CASSEDGYQPQHF. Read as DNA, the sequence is TGTGCCAGCAGTGAGGACGGCTATCAGCCCCAGCATTTT.